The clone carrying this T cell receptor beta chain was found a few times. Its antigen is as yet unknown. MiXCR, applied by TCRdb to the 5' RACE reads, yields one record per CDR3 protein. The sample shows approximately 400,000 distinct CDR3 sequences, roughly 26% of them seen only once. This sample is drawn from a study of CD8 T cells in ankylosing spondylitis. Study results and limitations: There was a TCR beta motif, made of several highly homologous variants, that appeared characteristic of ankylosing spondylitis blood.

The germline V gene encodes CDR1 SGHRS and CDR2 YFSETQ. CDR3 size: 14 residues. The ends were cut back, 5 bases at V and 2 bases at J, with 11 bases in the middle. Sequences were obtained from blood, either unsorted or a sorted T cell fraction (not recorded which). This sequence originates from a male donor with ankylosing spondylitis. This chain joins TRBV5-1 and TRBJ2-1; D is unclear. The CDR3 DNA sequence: TGCGCCAGCAGACAGCGCCTGGCCTACAATGAGCAGTTCTTC. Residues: CASRQRLAYNEQFF.